The 30 T cell receptor beta chains in this list originate from one sample, sequenced in a study of T-cell memory formation after mild COVID-19 (dated by TCRdb to the early 2020s). Receptor libraries were prepared by 5' RACE. Sequencer: Illumina NovaSeq 6000. TCRdb's own reprocessing of the public reads used fastp at Q25 and MiXCR and kept productive beta chains. Entries that share a CDR3 protein sequence are merged under the most common genes and DNA. Across this sample there are 310,000 or so distinct CDR3 sequences, with approximately 15% seen only once. The top ten hold about a fifth of the sample. Material for sequencing was PBMCs or a T cell subset sorted from them (not recorded which). The receptors shown here come from a young man who had mild COVID-19 (a few samples of this study predate the infection). The sample titles of this study are shuffled in the database, so cell type and time point are left out; the donor was told from shared clones.

The V gene is TRBV6-6, the J gene TRBJ2-7; no clear D. Germline CDR1 reads MNHNY; CDR2 reads SVGAGI (reference sequence). The V end was cut by 0 bases, the J end by 2 bases, with 17 bases between. The CDR3 is made up of 17 amino acids. CDR3 loop: CASSYSATDVLTYEQYF. The DNA for the CDR3 is TGTGCCAGCAGTTACTCTGCCACAGACGTACTAACCTACGAGCAGTACTTC.

This clonotype was observed a handful of times. The V gene is TRBV7-9, the J gene TRBJ1-2; the D gene is possibly TRBD1 (6 bases). CDR1 SEHNR and CDR2 FQNEAQ come from the germline V gene (reference sequence). V gave up 2 bases and J gave up 5 bases, with 15 bases separating them. CDR3 length: 15 amino acids. CDR3 nucleotides: TGTGCCAGCAGCTTATTGGGGGGGCCAAGTTATGGCTACACCTTC. Its translation: CASSLLGGPSYGYTF.

The chain uses TRBV6-5 and TRBJ1-1; TRBD1 is a possible D gene (5 bases). V dropped 2 bases and J dropped 0 bases, with 13 bases sitting between them. The CDR3 has 16 amino acids. CDR1 and CDR2 (germline): MNHEY, SVGAGI. The CDR3: CASSYLKTVMNTEAFF. The CDR3 DNA is TGTGCCAGCAGTTACCTGAAGACAGTTATGAACACTGAAGCTTTCTTT.

The chain couples TRBV2 to TRBJ1-6, with D hard to call. V gave up 1 base and J gave up 10 bases, with 14 bases separating them. In germline, CDR1 is SNHLY, CDR2 FYNNEI. This CDR3 is built from 15 residues. The CDR3 is CASSEGAGRASPLHF. In DNA, the CDR3 is TGTGCCAGCAGTGAAGGAGCGGGGAGAGCGTCACCCCTCCACTTT.

The V gene is TRBV29-1, the J gene TRBJ2-5; possibly TRBD1 for D (5 bases). There are 13 residues in the CDR3. Trimming removed 0 bases at V and 4 bases at J, with 9 bases between. The germline V gene encodes CDR1 SQVTM and CDR2 ANQGSEA. CDR3 sequence: CSVEDKGLETQYF. The CDR3 DNA is TGCAGCGTTGAAGATAAGGGGTTAGAGACCCAGTACTTC.

This clonotype was seen more than once but under ten times. V usage is TRBV7-2 and J usage is TRBJ1-2; no clear D. The CDR3 consists of 14 residues. CDR1 and CDR2 (germline): SGHTA, FQGNSA. Trimming removed 4 bases from V and 3 bases from J, with 12 bases in between. CDR3 residues: CASSSYRADYGYTF. The CDR3 DNA sequence: TGTGCCAGCAGCTCCTACCGGGCGGACTATGGCTACACCTTC.

The chain combines TRBV7-9 with TRBJ1-2; perhaps TRBD1 as D (6 bases). Germline V gene sequence: CDR1 SEHNR, CDR2 FQNEAQ (reference sequence). The length of the CDR3 is 15 residues. Trimming stripped 2 bases from V and 0 bases from J, with 10 bases between. CDR3 coding DNA: TGTGCCAGCAGCTTAAGAGAGGGGGCTAACTATGGCTACACCTTC. It specifies CASSLREGANYGYTF.

This clonotype was seen only a few times. J is TRBJ1-2 and V is TRBV10-3; 8 nucleotides align to TRBD1. This CDR3 is 14 amino acids long. Germline-derived CDR1 and CDR2 are ENHRY and SYGVKD. Losses at the gene ends were 0 bases for V and 4 bases for J; bases not matched to a gene: 1. DNA for the CDR3: TGTGCCATCAGTGAGTCGGGACAGGTCTATGGCTACACCTTC. Translating gives CAISESGQVYGYTF.

The table lists this clonotype with many counts. This sequence joins TRBV4-1 and TRBJ2-7, with TRBD1 as a possible D gene (6 bases). V was trimmed by 1 base and J by 0 bases, leaving 13 bases between them. From germline, CDR1 is MGHRA and CDR2 YSYEKL. The CDR3 consists of 16 residues. The CDR3 coding sequence is TGCGCCAGCAGCCAAGGGGCGGTACAGGGCTCCTACGAGCAGTACTTC. Its translation: CASSQGAVQGSYEQYF.

This clonotype was picked up a small number of times. The chain carries TRBV23-1 and TRBJ2-1; 8 nucleotides align to TRBD1. TRBV23-1 carries the ORF label, with uncertain function. The CDR3 length is 13 residues. The V gene end was trimmed by 6 bases and the J gene end by 7 bases; junction bases not matched to a gene: 5. CDR3 sequence reads: CASREDRANEQFF. The CDR3 DNA is TGCGCCAGCAGGGAGGACAGGGCGAATGAGCAGTTCTTC.

In its sample, this clonotype was seen a few times. This sequence joins TRBV11-2 and TRBJ2-4, with TRBD2 identical over 8 bases. This CDR3 is built from 15 residues. CDR1 is SGHAT, CDR2 FQNNGV, per germline. V shed 0 bases, J shed 8 bases, and the junction held 6 bases outside the gene matches. CDR3 DNA sequence: TGTGCCAGCAGCTTAGATCCGGGCGGGGGGTACATTCAGTACTTC. Amino acids: CASSLDPGGGYIQYF.

In its sample, this clonotype was seen a few times. This sequence joins TRBV6-2 or TRBV6-3 and TRBJ2-5; D not certain. V lost 6 bases, J lost 5 bases, and 13 bases lay in between. The CDR3 is made up of 13 amino acids. Germline lookup yields CDR1 MNHEY and CDR2 SVGEGT. The CDR3 bases are TGTGCCAGCAGCGACTGGAGTTTGGAGACCCAGTACTTC. Its protein product is CASSDWSLETQYF.

The chain uses TRBV27 and TRBJ2-7, with 8 bases fitting TRBD1. Trimming took 3 bases from V and 4 from J; bases not matched to a gene: 8. The CDR3 is 15 residues long. Looked up from germline, CDR1 is MNHEY and CDR2 is SMNVEV (reference sequence). The CDR3 sequence: CASSLTQGAVYEQYF. The CDR3 bases are TGTGCCAGCAGTTTGACCCAGGGGGCGGTTTACGAGCAGTACTTC.

The J gene is TRBJ2-4, the V gene TRBV5-1, with D tentatively TRBD2 (6 bases). This CDR3 has 14 residues. Per germline, CDR1 SGHRS and CDR2 YFSETQ. The ends were cut back, 0 bases at V and 8 bases at J, with 12 bases in the middle. The CDR3 coding sequence is TGCGCCAGCAGCTTGGAGCCGGACTACGACATTCAGTACTTC. Protein product: CASSLEPDYDIQYF.

This clonotype came up a few times. The chain recombines TRBV7-8 with TRBJ2-5; D not certain. CDR1 is SGHVS and CDR2 is FQNEAQ in the germline V gene. Trimming stripped 1 base from V and 3 bases from J, with 12 bases between. This CDR3 spans 15 amino acids. The CDR3 DNA reads as TGTGCCAGCAGCTTAGGGGCGGACCGGAAAGAGACCCAGTACTTC. It is translated as CASSLGADRKETQYF.

The chain carries TRBV7-6 and TRBJ2-7; TRBD2 might be the D (5 bases). With 1 base removed from V and 6 bases from J, the gap between germline ends came to 13 bases. CDR1 and CDR2 (germline): SGHVS, FNYEAQ. This CDR3 spans 14 amino acids. The CDR3: CASSLGGSPLEQYF. DNA of the CDR3: TGTGCCAGCAGCTTAGGAGGGAGTCCCCTCGAGCAGTACTTC.

The rearrangement links TRBV6-5 to TRBJ2-3; TRBD1 might be the D (5 bases). CDR1 MNHEY and CDR2 SVGAGI come from the germline V gene. The CDR3 covers 16 residues. Trimming left V 2 bases short and J 0 bases short, with 12 bases between. The CDR3 region has the DNA TGTGCCAGCAGTTACGGGGCTCAAGGAAGCACAGATACGCAGTATTTT. Encoded protein: CASSYGAQGSTDTQYF.

The V and J genes are TRBV4-1 and TRBJ2-3; D is unresolved. In germline, CDR1 is MGHRA, CDR2 YSYEKL. The CDR3 is 15 amino acids. V lost 0 bases and J lost 5, with 12 bases in between. The CDR3, as DNA: TGCGCCAGCAGCCAAGAGGGCTGGGCCGGAGATACGCAGTATTTT. Its protein product is CASSQEGWAGDTQYF.

This chain connects TRBV5-1 to TRBJ2-1, with 11 bases identical to TRBD2. From germline, CDR1 is SGHRS and CDR2 YFSETQ. Germline trimming cut 3 bases from V and 5 bases from J; bases unmatched to any gene: 7. CDR3 size: 16 residues. The CDR3 DNA is TGCGCCAGCAGCTCCCGGACTAGCGGGCGCCACAATGAGCAGTTCTTC. It translates to CASSSRTSGRHNEQFF.

A few counts support this clonotype. The chain carries TRBV4-1 and TRBJ2-7; 15 nucleotides match TRBD2. Germline assignment: CDR1 MGHRA and CDR2 YSYEKL. The length of the CDR3 is 17 residues. V trimming: 3 bases; J trimming: 3 bases; junction bases outside the gene matches: 6. In DNA, the CDR3 is TGCGCCAGCAGCCACACCCCGGGACTAGCGGGGGGCTACGAGCAGTACTTC. The encoded protein is CASSHTPGLAGGYEQYF.

Ten or more counts support this clonotype. The rearrangement joins TRBV20-1 to TRBJ1-2; D perhaps matches TRBD1 (5 bases). Trimming removed 3 bases at V and 0 bases at J, with 11 bases between. The CDR3 is made up of 14 amino acids. Germline CDR1 is DFQATT and CDR2 is SNEGSKA (reference sequence). CDR3 sequence (DNA): TGCAGTGCTAGTCTGGGGGTAACTAACTATGGCTACACCTTC. Translating gives CSASLGVTNYGYTF.

This clonotype came up a few times. V and J are TRBV20-1 and TRBJ2-4; perhaps TRBD2 as D (6 bases). The CDR3 is 14 residues long. The V and J ends lost 5 bases and 0 bases respectively, with 11 bases between them. Germline-derived CDR1 and CDR2 are DFQATT and SNEGSKA (reference sequence). The CDR3 DNA reads as TGCAGTGCTGACACGGGACTAGCCAAAAACATTCAGTACTTC. Translation: CSADTGLAKNIQYF.

This clonotype was picked up a small number of times. The chain combines TRBV29-1 with TRBJ2-3; no definite D call. This CDR3 contains 10 residues. V lost 4 bases and J 1 base, leaving 0 bases between the germline ends. From germline, CDR1 is SQVTM and CDR2 ANQGSEA. The CDR3 reads CSVGTDTQYF. DNA of the CDR3: TGCAGCGTTGGCACAGATACGCAGTATTTT.

This clonotype was picked up many times. The chain uses TRBV7-8 and TRBJ2-5; D gene uncertain. The CDR3 contains 13 residues. V shed 3 bases and J shed 2 bases, with 7 bases lying between them. The germline CDR1 and CDR2 sequences are SGHVS and FQNEAQ. The CDR3 DNA follows: TGTGCCAGCAGCTTCGGCGAACAAGAGACCCAGTACTTC. This translates into CASSFGEQETQYF.

This clonotype was detected a few times. This chain connects TRBV5-4 to TRBJ2-7, with a weak D call TRBD1 (6 bases). Germline assignment: CDR1 SGHNT and CDR2 YYREEE (reference sequence). CDR3 size: 13 residues. V was cut by 2 bases and J by 5 bases, with 11 bases left in between. CDR3 in amino acids: CASSFGGVNEQYF. CDR3 bases: TGTGCCAGCAGCTTTGGGGGCGTCAACGAGCAGTACTTC.

This clonotype occurred a few times. The J gene is TRBJ2-2, the V gene TRBV5-1; weak D call: TRBD2 (5 bases). Looked up from germline, CDR1 is SGHRS and CDR2 is YFSETQ. This CDR3 is 14 amino acids long. V lost 4 bases and J 1 base, leaving 8 bases between the germline ends. The CDR3 protein is CASSVRGNTGELFF. CDR3 DNA sequence: TGCGCCAGCAGCGTCCGGGGGAACACCGGGGAGCTGTTTTTT.

This clonotype was counted a few times. This CDR3 reads CASFIGRGSNTEAFF. The CDR3 bases are TGTGCCAGCTTTATAGGACGGGGATCTAACACTGAAGCTTTCTTT. This chain links TRBV12-3 or TRBV12-4 with TRBJ1-1; D call uncertain. This CDR3 is built from 15 residues. The V end lost 8 bases, the J end lost 2 bases, and 18 bases lay between the germline ends.

In its sample, this clonotype was seen a few times. The chain couples TRBV7-2 to TRBJ2-5, with 7 bases identical to TRBD1. CDR3 length equals 14 residues. The germline V gene encodes CDR1 SGHTA and CDR2 FQGNSA. Germline trimming cut 5 bases from V and 5 bases from J; bases unmatched to any gene: 8. The CDR3 DNA follows: TGTGCCAGCAGCACCCGAGGGGGCTTGGAGACCCAGTACTTC. It translates to CASSTRGGLETQYF.

This clonotype was observed many times. The J gene is TRBJ2-3, the V gene TRBV5-5; unclear D gene. The CDR3 is 12 residues long. Germline V gene sequence: CDR1 SGHKS, CDR2 YYEKEE (reference sequence). V was trimmed by 4 bases and J by 2 bases, leaving 5 bases between them. This chain's CDR3 is CASSPDTDTQYF. The CDR3 nucleotides are TGTGCCAGCAGCCCTGACACAGATACGCAGTATTTT.

This clonotype was seen only a few times. This chain connects TRBV28 to TRBJ1-6; TRBD1 is a possible D gene (6 bases). V gave up 7 bases and J gave up 6 bases, with 13 bases separating them. CDR1 and CDR2 from the germline V gene are MDHEN and SYDVKM. This CDR3 has 14 residues. The CDR3 loop reads CASKSGDSNSPLHF. The CDR3 DNA reads TGTGCCAGCAAATCAGGGGACTCTAATTCACCCCTCCACTTT.